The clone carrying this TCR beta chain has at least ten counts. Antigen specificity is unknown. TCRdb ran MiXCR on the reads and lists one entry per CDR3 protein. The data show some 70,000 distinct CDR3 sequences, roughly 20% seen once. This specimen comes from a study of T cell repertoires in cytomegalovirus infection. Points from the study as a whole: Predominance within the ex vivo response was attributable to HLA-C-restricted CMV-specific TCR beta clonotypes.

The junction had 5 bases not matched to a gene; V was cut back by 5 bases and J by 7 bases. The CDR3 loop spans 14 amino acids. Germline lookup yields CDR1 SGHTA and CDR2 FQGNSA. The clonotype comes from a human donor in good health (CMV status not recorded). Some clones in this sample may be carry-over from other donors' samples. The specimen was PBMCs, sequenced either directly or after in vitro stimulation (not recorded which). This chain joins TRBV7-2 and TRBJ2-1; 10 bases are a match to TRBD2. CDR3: CASSPGLASNEQFF. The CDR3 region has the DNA TGTGCCAGCAGCCCGGGACTAGCGTCGAATGAGCAGTTCTTC. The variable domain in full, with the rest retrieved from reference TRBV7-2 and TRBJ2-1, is GAGVSQSPSNKVTEKGKDVELRCDPISGHTALYWYRQSLGQGLEFLIYFQGNSAPDKSGLPSDRFSAERTGGSVSTLTIQRTQQEDSAVYLCASSPGLASNEQFFGPGTRLTVL.